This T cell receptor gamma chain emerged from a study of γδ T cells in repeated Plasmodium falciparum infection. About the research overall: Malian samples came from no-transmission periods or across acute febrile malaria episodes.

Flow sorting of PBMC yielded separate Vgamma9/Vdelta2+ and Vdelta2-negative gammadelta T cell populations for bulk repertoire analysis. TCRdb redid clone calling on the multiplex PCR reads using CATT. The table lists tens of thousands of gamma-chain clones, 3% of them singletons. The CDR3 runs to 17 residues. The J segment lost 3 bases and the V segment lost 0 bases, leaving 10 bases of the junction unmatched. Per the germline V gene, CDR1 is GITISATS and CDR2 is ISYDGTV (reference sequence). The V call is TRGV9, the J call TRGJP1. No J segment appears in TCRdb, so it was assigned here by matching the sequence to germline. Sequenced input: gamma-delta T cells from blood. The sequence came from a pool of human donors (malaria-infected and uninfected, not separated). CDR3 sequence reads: CALWEVHNRSTGWFKIF. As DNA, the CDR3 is TGTGCCTTGTGGGAGGTGCACAATCGGTCCACTGGTTGGTTCAAGATATTT.